Listed below are T cell receptor beta chains from one sample, sequenced in a study of T-cell reconstitution after alpha-beta-depleted transplantation in children. TCRdb called the PCR reads again in MiXCR, with one record for every CDR3 protein. The table records about 200,000 distinct CDR3 sequences, roughly 8.1% of them present only once. The material sequenced was PBMCs, mostly from graft donor cells, taken 360 days after TCRalphabeta/CD19-depleted stem cell transplant. These receptors were obtained from a male patient between 2 and 10 years old who had a stem cell transplant for acute myeloid leukemia, so the T cells may come from the graft donor. CDR3s include the opening cysteine and the closing phenylalanine or tryptophan. The order of the fields is clone size, V gene, J gene, CDR3 protein. A clone size is listed for some rows: how often the clone was seen (once, few, many), or a class if it is expanded.

size: many
V: TRBV29-1
J: TRBJ2-7
CDR3: CSVEGTGSHEQYF

size: many
V: TRBV12-3/TRBV12-4
J: TRBJ1-3
CDR3: CASSPGTGNTIYF

size: few
V: TRBV7-9
J: TRBJ2-5
CDR3: CASSLEPLQETQYF

size: few
V: TRBV27
J: TRBJ1-5
CDR3: CASSLSLQEPQHF

size: many
V: TRBV12-3/TRBV12-4
J: TRBJ2-1
CDR3: CASSRDRDYNEQFF

size: .
V: TRBV6-2/TRBV6-3
J: TRBJ2-7
CDR3: CASRRGLAAAYEQYF

size: few
V: TRBV20-1
J: TRBJ1-3
CDR3: CSALSMDGLDTIYF

size: .
V: TRBV4-2
J: TRBJ2-7
CDR3: CASSQDREYEQYF

size: many
V: TRBV20-1
J: TRBJ2-1
CDR3: CSAIPSGRSYNEQFF

size: many
V: TRBV10-3
J: TRBJ2-5
CDR3: CAISEGATGIGQETQYF

size: many
V: TRBV11-2
J: TRBJ1-2
CDR3: CASSLDGPGGYGYTF

size: many
V: TRBV12-3/TRBV12-4
J: TRBJ2-1
CDR3: CASSWDSTYNEQFF

size: .
V: TRBV7-9
J: TRBJ1-6
CDR3: CASSLAPSSYNSPLHF

size: many
V: TRBV20-1
J: TRBJ2-1
CDR3: CSATLWGARLVEQFF

size: .
V: TRBV7-2
J: TRBJ2-1
CDR3: CASSGFSGLSYNEQFF